The clone carrying this T cell receptor beta chain was counted between two and nine times. This specimen comes from a study of technical replicates of blood from several donors. J gave up 2 bases and V 3 bases, and 3 bases lay outside the gene matches. Germline V gene data show CDR1 as PRHDT and CDR2 as FYEKMQ (reference sequence). The CDR3 extends over 14 amino acids. Sequenced by immunoSEQ multiplex PCR; TCRdb stores in-frame clones only, minus some. The table lists about 97,000 clones, 95% to 96% of them singletons, with approximately 0.38% in the top ten. The TCR comes from a human donor in good health. The chain has TRBV13 and TRBJ1-2, with 7 bases aligning to TRBD1. Sequencing was carried out using T cells isolated from PBMCs. CDR3 sequence reads: CASSLRDRNYGYTF. Written as DNA, the CDR3 is TGTGCCAGCAGCTTGAGGGACAGAAACTATGGCTACACCTTC.